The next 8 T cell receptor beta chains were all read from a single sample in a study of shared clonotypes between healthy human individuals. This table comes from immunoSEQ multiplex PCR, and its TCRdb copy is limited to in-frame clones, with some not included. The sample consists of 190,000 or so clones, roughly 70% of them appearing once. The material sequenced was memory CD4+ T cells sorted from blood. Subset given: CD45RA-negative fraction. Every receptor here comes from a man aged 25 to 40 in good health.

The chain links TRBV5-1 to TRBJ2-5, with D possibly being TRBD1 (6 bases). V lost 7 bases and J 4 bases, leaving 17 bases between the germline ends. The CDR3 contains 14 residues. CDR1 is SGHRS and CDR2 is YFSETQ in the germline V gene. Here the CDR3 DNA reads TGCGCCAGCCGGATGGGACACGGCCGAGAGACCCAGTACTTC. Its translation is CASRMGHGRETQYF.

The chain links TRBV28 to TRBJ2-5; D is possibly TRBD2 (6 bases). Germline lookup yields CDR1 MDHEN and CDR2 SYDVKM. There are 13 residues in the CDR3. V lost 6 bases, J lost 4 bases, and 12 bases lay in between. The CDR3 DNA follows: TGTGCCAGCAGGCTCGGAGCGGGAGAGACCCAGTACTTC. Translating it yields CASRLGAGETQYF. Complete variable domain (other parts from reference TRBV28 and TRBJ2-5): DVKVTQSSRYLVKRTGEKVFLECVQDMDHENMFWYRQDPGLGLRLIYFSYDVKMKEKGDIPEGYSVSREKKERFSLILESASTNQTSMYLCASRLGAGETQYFGPGTRLLVL.

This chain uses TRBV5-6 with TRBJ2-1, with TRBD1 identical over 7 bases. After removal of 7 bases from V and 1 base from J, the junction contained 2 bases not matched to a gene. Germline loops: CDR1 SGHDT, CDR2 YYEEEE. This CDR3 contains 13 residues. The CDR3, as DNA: TGTGCCAGCGAGGGGGCGTCCTACAATGAGCAGTTCTTC. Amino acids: CASEGASYNEQFF. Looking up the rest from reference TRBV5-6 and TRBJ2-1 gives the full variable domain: DAGVTQSPTHLIKTRGQQVTLRCSPKSGHDTVSWYQQALGQGPQFIFQYYEEEERQRGNFPDRFSGHQFPNYSSELNVNALLLGDSALYLCASEGASYNEQFFGPGTRLTVL.

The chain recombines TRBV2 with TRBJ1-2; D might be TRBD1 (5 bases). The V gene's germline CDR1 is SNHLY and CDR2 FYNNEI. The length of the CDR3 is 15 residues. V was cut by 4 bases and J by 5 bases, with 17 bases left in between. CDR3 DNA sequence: TGTGCCAGCAGTGCACCCCACAGGTTGGGGTATGGCTACACCTTC. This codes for CASSAPHRLGYGYTF.

This CDR3 reads CASSPPRLAGTETQYF. The CDR3 coding sequence is TGTGCCAGCTCACCACCCCGACTAGCGGGAACGGAGACCCAGTACTTC. The chain uses TRBV18 and TRBJ2-5; 11 bases map to TRBD2. The V gene's germline CDR1 is KGHSH and CDR2 LQKENI. CDR3 length equals 16 residues. J gave up 5 bases and V 0 bases, and 5 bases lay outside the gene matches. The whole variable domain, filled in from reference TRBV18 and TRBJ2-5, reads NAGVMQNPRHLVRRRGQEARLRCSPMKGHSHVYWYRQLPEEGLKFMVYLQKENIIDESGMPKERFSAEFPKEGPSILRIQQVVRGDSAAYFCASSPPRLAGTETQYFGPGTRLLVL.

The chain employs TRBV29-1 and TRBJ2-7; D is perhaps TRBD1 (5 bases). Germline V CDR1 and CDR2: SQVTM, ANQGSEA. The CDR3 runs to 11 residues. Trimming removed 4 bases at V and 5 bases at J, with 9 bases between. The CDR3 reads CSVGFRDEQYF. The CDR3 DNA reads TGCAGCGTTGGGTTCAGGGACGAGCAGTACTTC.

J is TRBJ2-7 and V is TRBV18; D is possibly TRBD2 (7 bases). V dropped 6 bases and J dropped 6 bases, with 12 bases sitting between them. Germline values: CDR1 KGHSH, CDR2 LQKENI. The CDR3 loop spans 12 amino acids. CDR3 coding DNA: TGTGCCAGCTCCCCGAGGGGGGGCGAGCAGTACTTC. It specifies CASSPRGGEQYF.

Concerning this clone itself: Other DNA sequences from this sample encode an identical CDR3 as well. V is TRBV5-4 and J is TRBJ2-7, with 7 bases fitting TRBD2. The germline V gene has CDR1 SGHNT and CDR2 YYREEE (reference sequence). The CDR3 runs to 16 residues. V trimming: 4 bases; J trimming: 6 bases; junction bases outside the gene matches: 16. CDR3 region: CASSRGGGGPQGEQYF. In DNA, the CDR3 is TGTGCCAGCAGCCGTGGTGGGGGAGGGCCTCAGGGCGAGCAGTACTTC.